This T cell receptor beta chain derives from a study of T cell repertoires in cytomegalovirus infection. In the study overall: The study used recently identified HLA-C-restricted and well-studied HLA-B-restricted CMV epitopes. TCR beta signatures that were public indicated CMV infection and matching HLA type.

TCRdb processed the reads anew with MiXCR; each CDR3 protein has one entry. The sample includes roughly 80,000 distinct CDR3 sequences, roughly a quarter of them seen just once. Remarks on this clonotype: Its matching antigen is unknown.

General study points: The ex vivo response was dominated by HLA-C-restricted CMV-specific TCR beta clonotypes.

This sequence originates from a human donor in good health (CMV status not recorded). Some clones in this sample may be carry-over from other donors' samples. The sequences come from CD8+ T cells from cultured PBMCs, collected from culture after CMV antigen stimulation.

The CDR3 coding sequence is TGTGCCAGCAGCGACGACCTTACAGTCTACAATGAGCAGTTCTTC. It yields the protein CASSDDLTVYNEQFF. J is TRBJ2-1 and V is TRBV11-3; no definite D call. The ends were cut back, 5 bases at V and 3 bases at J, with 14 bases in the middle. The CDR3 has 15 residues. Germline CDR1 reads SGHNT; CDR2 reads YENEEA.